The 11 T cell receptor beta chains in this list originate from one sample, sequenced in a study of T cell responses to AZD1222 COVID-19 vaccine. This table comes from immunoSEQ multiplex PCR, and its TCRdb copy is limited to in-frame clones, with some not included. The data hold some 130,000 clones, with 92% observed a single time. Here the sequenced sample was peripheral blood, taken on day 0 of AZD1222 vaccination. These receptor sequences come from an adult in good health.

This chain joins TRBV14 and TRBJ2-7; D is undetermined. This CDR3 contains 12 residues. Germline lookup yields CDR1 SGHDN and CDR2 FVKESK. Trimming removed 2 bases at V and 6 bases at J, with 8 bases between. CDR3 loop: CASSQSPTEQYF. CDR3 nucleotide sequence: TGTGCCAGCAGCCAAAGCCCGACCGAGCAGTACTTC.

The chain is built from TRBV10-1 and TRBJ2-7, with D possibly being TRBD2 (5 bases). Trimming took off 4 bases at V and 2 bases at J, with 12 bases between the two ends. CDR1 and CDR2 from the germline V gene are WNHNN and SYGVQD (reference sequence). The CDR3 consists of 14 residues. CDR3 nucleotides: TGCGCCAGCAGTGGGAAAGAGAGGGCCTACGAGCAGTACTTC. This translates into CASSGKERAYEQYF.

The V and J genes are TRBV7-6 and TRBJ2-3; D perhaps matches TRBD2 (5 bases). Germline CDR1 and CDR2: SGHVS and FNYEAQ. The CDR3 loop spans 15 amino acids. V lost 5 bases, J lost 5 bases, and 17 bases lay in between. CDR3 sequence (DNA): TGTGCCAGCAGCCCACGTCGTGGGAGAGGAGATACGCAGTATTTT. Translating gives CASSPRRGRGDTQYF. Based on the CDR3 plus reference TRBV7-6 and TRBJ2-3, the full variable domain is GAGVSQSPRYKVTKRGQDVALRCDPISGHVSLYWYRQALGQGPEFLTYFNYEAQQDKSGLPNDRFSAERPEGSISTLTIQRTEQRDSAMYRCASSPRRGRGDTQYFGPGTRLTVL.

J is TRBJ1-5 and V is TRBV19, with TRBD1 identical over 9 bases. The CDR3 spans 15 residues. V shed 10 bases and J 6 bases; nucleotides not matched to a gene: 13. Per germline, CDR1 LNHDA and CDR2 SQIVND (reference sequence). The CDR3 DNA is TGTGCCACTCAATCCGGGACAGGGAGGGTTCAGCCCCAGCATTTT. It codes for CATQSGTGRVQPQHF.

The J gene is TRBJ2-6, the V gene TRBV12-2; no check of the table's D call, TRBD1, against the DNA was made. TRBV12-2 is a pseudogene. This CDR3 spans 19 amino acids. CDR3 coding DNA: TGTGCAAGTCGCTTAGTAAGCCAGGCCCTAATCTCTGGGGCCAACGTCCTGACTTTC. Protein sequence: CASRLVSQALISGANVLTF.

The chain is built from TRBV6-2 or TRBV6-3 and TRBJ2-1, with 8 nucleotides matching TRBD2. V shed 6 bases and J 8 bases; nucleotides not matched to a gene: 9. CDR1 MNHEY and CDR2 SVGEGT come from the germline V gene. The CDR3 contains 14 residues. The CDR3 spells CASSPSGRNDEQFF. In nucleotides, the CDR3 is TGTGCCAGCAGCCCGAGCGGGAGAAACGATGAGCAGTTCTTC.

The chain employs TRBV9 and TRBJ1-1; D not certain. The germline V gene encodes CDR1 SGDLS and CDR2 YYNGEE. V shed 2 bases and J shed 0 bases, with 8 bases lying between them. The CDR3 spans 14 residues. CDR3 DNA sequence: TGTGCCAGCAGCGTTTTACCCATGAACACTGAAGCTTTCTTT. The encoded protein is CASSVLPMNTEAFF.

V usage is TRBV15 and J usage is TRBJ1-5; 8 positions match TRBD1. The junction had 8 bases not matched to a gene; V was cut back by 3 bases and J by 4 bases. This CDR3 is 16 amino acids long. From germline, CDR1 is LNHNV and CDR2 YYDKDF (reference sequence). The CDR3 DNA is TGTGCCACCAGCAGGCCCGGGACAGGTGGTAATCAGCCCCAGCATTTT. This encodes CATSRPGTGGNQPQHF. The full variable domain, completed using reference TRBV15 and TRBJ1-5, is DAMVIQNPRYQVTQFGKPVTLSCSQTLNHNVMYWYQQKSSQAPKLLFHYYDKDFNNEADTPDNFQSRRPNTSFCFLDIRSPGLGDTAMYLCATSRPGTGGNQPQHFGDGTRLSIL.

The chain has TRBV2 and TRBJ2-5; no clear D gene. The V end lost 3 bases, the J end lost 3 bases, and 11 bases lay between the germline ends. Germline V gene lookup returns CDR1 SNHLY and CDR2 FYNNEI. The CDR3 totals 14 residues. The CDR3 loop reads CASSDFPGKETQYF. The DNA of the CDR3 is TGTGCCAGCAGTGATTTTCCAGGAAAAGAGACCCAGTACTTC.

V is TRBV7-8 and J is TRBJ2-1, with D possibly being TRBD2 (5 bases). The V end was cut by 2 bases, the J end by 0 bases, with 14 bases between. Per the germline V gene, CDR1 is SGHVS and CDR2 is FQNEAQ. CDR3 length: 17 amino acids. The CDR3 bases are TGTGCCAGCAGCTTAAGGTCGGTGGGGAGCTCCTACAATGAGCAGTTCTTC. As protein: CASSLRSVGSSYNEQFF.

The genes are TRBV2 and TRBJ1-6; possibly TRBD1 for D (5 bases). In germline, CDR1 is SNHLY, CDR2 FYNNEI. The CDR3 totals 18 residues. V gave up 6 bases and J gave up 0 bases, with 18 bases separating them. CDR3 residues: CASRDDAAGSSYNSPLHF. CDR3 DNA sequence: TGTGCCAGCAGGGACGACGCGGCAGGGAGCTCCTATAATTCACCCCTCCACTTT.